One and the same sample provided the 9 T cell receptor beta chains below, sequenced in a study of blood T cell repertoires in COVID-19. The data were produced by immunoSEQ multiplex PCR, yet TCRdb's version contains in-frame clones alone and is incomplete. The sample has approximately 150,000 clones; approximately 91% are singletons. The sample comprised peripheral blood. The receptors were gathered from a man between 18 and 29 years old with COVID-19, enrolled during active disease.

This sequence joins TRBV6-2 or TRBV6-3 and TRBJ2-1; D perhaps matches TRBD2 (6 bases). V was clipped by 5 bases and J by 9 bases, with 11 bases between them. CDR3 size: 12 residues. Germline lookup yields CDR1 MNHEY and CDR2 SVGEGT. The CDR3 here is CASSRGGGEQFF. In DNA form, the CDR3 reads TGTGCCAGCAGTAGGGGAGGAGGTGAGCAGTTCTTC.

This clone was seen once. V is TRBV5-1 and J is TRBJ1-4, with D uncertain. The CDR3 runs to 14 residues. V shed 5 bases and J shed 4 bases, with 12 bases lying between them. CDR1 and CDR2 from the germline V gene are SGHRS and YFSETQ. CDR3 sequence: CASSFDGFNEKLFF. The DNA of the CDR3 is TGCGCCAGCAGTTTTGACGGGTTTAATGAAAAACTGTTTTTT.

CDR3 sequence (DNA): TGTGCCACCAGCAGGTCTTTGAACACTGAAGCTTTCTTT. It yields the protein CATSRSLNTEAFF. The rearrangement links TRBV15 to TRBJ1-1, with D hard to call. The germline V and J ends were trimmed by 3 bases and 0 bases, with 5 bases remaining between them. Per the germline V gene, CDR1 is LNHNV and CDR2 is YYDKDF (reference sequence). There are 13 residues in the CDR3.

This clone was observed a few times. J is TRBJ2-7 and V is TRBV4-1, with D perhaps TRBD1 (7 bases). The V and J ends lost 4 bases and 2 bases respectively, with 15 bases between them. The CDR3 sequence is 15 residues long. Germline assignment: CDR1 MGHRA and CDR2 YSYEKL. CDR3 in amino acids: CASSPRQGGTYEQYF. The CDR3 DNA reads TGCGCCAGCAGCCCCCGACAGGGAGGAACCTACGAGCAGTACTTC.

The rearrangement joins TRBV27 to TRBJ1-2; 9 positions match TRBD1. From germline, CDR1 is MNHEY and CDR2 SMNVEV (reference sequence). V lost 6 bases and J lost 8; bases outside the gene matches: 13. This CDR3 is built from 15 residues. Here the CDR3 DNA reads TGTGCCAGCAGGACCTACAGGGGGCGAATGGGGGGCTACACCTTC. Amino acid sequence: CASRTYRGRMGGYTF.

The CDR3 DNA is TGTGCCAGCAGCCCCAGGGGAAACTCCTACAATGAGCAGTTCTTC. This sequence encodes CASSPRGNSYNEQFF. The chain employs TRBV6-5 and TRBJ2-1, with a weak D call TRBD1 (6 bases). CDR1 and CDR2 from the germline V gene are MNHEY and SVGAGI. V was cut by 6 bases and J by 0 bases, with 12 bases left in between. This CDR3 is 15 amino acids long.

The rearrangement joins TRBV14 to TRBJ2-2; 11 bases are shared with TRBD2. The CDR3 is made up of 17 amino acids. From germline, CDR1 is SGHDN and CDR2 FVKESK. Trimming at V came to 5 bases and at J to 0 bases, leaving 5 bases not matched to a gene. Here the CDR3 reads CASSEGTSGANTGELFF. In DNA form, the CDR3 reads TGTGCCAGCAGCGAGGGGACTAGCGGCGCGAACACCGGGGAGCTGTTTTTT.

The rearrangement links TRBV10-3 to TRBJ2-3, with a tentative D call TRBD1 (7 bases). Germline loops: CDR1 ENHRY, CDR2 SYGVKD. CDR3 size: 12 residues. Trimming removed 10 bases from V and 6 bases from J, with 14 bases in between. The CDR3 here is CASGTVLDTQYF. The CDR3 DNA follows: TGTGCCAGCGGGACAGTTCTGGATACGCAGTATTTT.

The rearrangement links TRBV11-2 to TRBJ2-1; a weak D match, TRBD1 (6 bases). Trimming took 5 bases from V and 3 from J, leaving 14 bases between them. The CDR3 has 15 residues. Germline loops: CDR1 SGHAT, CDR2 FQNNGV. In DNA form, the CDR3 reads TGTGCCAGCAGCGGCGAAGGACAGAGCTACAATGAGCAGTTCTTC. Its translation is CASSGEGQSYNEQFF.